This is a list of T cell receptor beta chains from one sample in a study of breast tumors, draining lymph nodes, adjacent tissues. TCRdb reanalysed the multiplex PCR reads using MiXCR and keeps one entry per CDR3 protein. The sample holds 11,000 to 15,000 distinct CDR3 sequences, about three fifths seen once. The source material was tumor-adjacent breast tissue. The receptor set was obtained from a female donor with breast cancer. Some clones in this sample may be carry-over from other donors' samples. The CDR3 runs from the conserved cysteine through the conserved F or W. The order of the fields is clone size, D gene, V gene, J gene, CDR3 length, CDR3 protein, CDR3 DNA. A D gene is named only where the DNA matches it firmly. Some rows mark clone size as missing; the rest say once, few, many or name a class of expanded clone.

size: .; D: TRBD2; V: TRBV6-5; J: TRBJ2-1; length: 17; CDR3: CASSYTPSSGVGNEQFF; DNA: TGTGCCAGCAGTTACACCCCTTCTAGCGGGGTGGGGAATGAGCAGTTCTTC
size: .; D: .; V: TRBV14; J: TRBJ2-1; length: 12; CDR3: CASSLEYNEQFF; DNA: TGTGCCAGCAGCCTTGAATACAATGAGCAGTTCTTC
size: .; D: TRBD1; V: TRBV5-6; J: TRBJ2-7; length: 14; CDR3: CASSTGGWGYEQYF; DNA: TGTGCCAGCAGCACAGGGGGCTGGGGCTACGAGCAGTACTTC
size: .; D: TRBD1; V: TRBV7-6; J: TRBJ2-7; length: 15; CDR3: CASSLEGTGGDEQYF; DNA: TGTGCCAGCAGCTTAGAAGGGACAGGGGGCGACGAGCAGTACTTC
size: medium-sized; D: .; V: TRBV7-2; J: TRBJ2-2; length: 13; CDR3: CASSPAPPGELFF; DNA: TGTGCCAGCAGCCCTGCCCCGCCCGGGGAGCTGTTTTTT
size: .; D: TRBD2; V: TRBV7-8; J: TRBJ2-1; length: 17; CDR3: CASSPQQTSGGYNEQFF; DNA: TGTGCCAGCAGCCCGCAACAGACTAGCGGGGGCTACAATGAGCAGTTCTTC
size: .; D: TRBD1; V: TRBV12-3/TRBV12-4; J: TRBJ1-5; length: 16; CDR3: CASKSGVGGKNQPQHF; DNA: TGTGCCAGCAAATCAGGGGTAGGGGGCAAGAATCAGCCCCAGCATTTT
size: .; D: TRBD1; V: TRBV6-1; J: TRBJ1-5; length: 19; CDR3: CASSEGPGTGVTRNWPQHF; DNA: TGTGCCAGCAGTGAAGGACCCGGGACAGGGGTGACAAGGAATTGGCCCCAGCATTTT
size: .; D: TRBD1; V: TRBV29-1; J: TRBJ2-7; length: 13; CDR3: CSAAGTELYEQYF; DNA: TGCAGCGCAGCCGGGACAGAGCTCTACGAGCAGTACTTC
size: many; D: .; V: TRBV27; J: TRBJ2-7; length: 15; CDR3: CASSSVGLTFYEQYF; DNA: TGTGCCAGCAGTTCAGTGGGACTTACCTTCTACGAGCAGTACTTT
size: many; D: .; V: TRBV20-1; J: TRBJ1-1; length: 12; CDR3: CRLGHLNTEAFF; DNA: TGCAGACTTGGACACTTGAACACTGAAGCTTTCTTT
size: .; D: .; V: TRBV12-3/TRBV12-4; J: TRBJ2-2; length: 14; CDR3: CASSAQVDTGELFF; DNA: TGTGCCAGCAGCGCCCAAGTGGACACCGGGGAGCTGTTTTTT
size: .; D: .; V: TRBV6-1; J: TRBJ2-7; length: 15; CDR3: CASTPGPQLGYEQYF; DNA: TGTGCCAGCACCCCCGGGCCTCAATTGGGCTACGAGCAGTACTTC
size: .; D: .; V: TRBV5-1; J: TRBJ1-5; length: 15; CDR3: CASSLTGARNQPQHF; DNA: TGCGCCAGCAGCTTGACCGGGGCGAGGAACCAGCCCCAGCATTTT
size: medium-sized; D: .; V: TRBV7-9; J: TRBJ1-2; length: 12; CDR3: CASSPDSPGYTF; DNA: TGTGCCAGCAGCCCAGACTCCCCGGGCTACACCTTC
size: medium-sized; D: .; V: TRBV20-1; J: TRBJ1-2; length: 14; CDR3: CSASIPTGSGGYTF; DNA: TGCAGTGCTTCGATACCGACAGGCAGTGGCGGCTACACCTTC
size: many; D: .; V: TRBV25-1; J: TRBJ2-5; length: 13; CDR3: CASSEHREETQYF; DNA: TGTGCCAGCAGTGAACACCGCGAAGAGACCCAGTACTTC
size: .; D: .; V: TRBV7-2; J: TRBJ2-1; length: 15; CDR3: CASSLWGGDQNEQLF; DNA: TGTGCCAGCAGCTTATGGGGCGGGGATCAGAATGAGCAGCTCTTC
size: medium-sized; D: .; V: TRBV9; J: TRBJ2-2; length: 13; CDR3: CASSLTGTGELFF; DNA: TGTGCCAGCAGCCTAACAGGCACCGGGGAGCTGTTTTTT
size: few; D: .; V: TRBV20-1; J: TRBJ2-7; length: 14; CDR3: CSARPGRSSYEQYF; DNA: TGCAGTGCTAGGCCTGGAAGAAGCTCCTACGAGCAGTACTTC
size: .; D: TRBD2; V: TRBV25-1; J: TRBJ2-1; length: 18; CDR3: CASSEPRLAGARYNEQFF; DNA: TGTGCCAGCAGTGAGCCTCGACTAGCGGGAGCCCGGTACAATGAGCAGTTCTTC
size: medium-sized; D: .; V: TRBV20-1; J: TRBJ2-7; length: 16; CDR3: CSARPQDTHALYEQYF; DNA: TGCAGTGCTAGACCCCAGGATACCCACGCTCTCTACGAGCAGTACTTC
size: .; D: .; V: TRBV19; J: TRBJ2-2; length: 13; CDR3: CASSITAGGELFF; DNA: TGTGCCAGTAGTATAACGGCGGGGGGGGAGCTGTTTTTT
size: many; D: TRBD1; V: TRBV7-9; J: TRBJ1-2; length: 16; CDR3: CASSPGGGRPGYGYTF; DNA: TGTGCCAGCAGCCCAGGGGGGGGCCGCCCTGGGTATGGCTACACCTTC
size: medium-sized; D: TRBD1; V: TRBV2; J: TRBJ1-6; length: 18; CDR3: CASSEALRTGTYNSPLHF; DNA: TGTGCCAGCAGTGAAGCGCTTAGGACAGGGACCTATAATTCACCCCTCCACTTT
size: many; D: TRBD1; V: TRBV12-3/TRBV12-4; J: TRBJ2-4; length: 14; CDR3: CASNPGTGGSIQYF; DNA: TGTGCCAGCAACCCCGGGACAGGGGGAAGCATTCAGTACTTC
size: .; D: TRBD2; V: TRBV9; J: TRBJ2-1; length: 17; CDR3: CASSVLAGGLPYNEQFF; DNA: TGTGCCAGCAGCGTACTAGCGGGAGGCCTACCATACAATGAGCAGTTCTTC
size: .; D: .; V: TRBV11-2; J: TRBJ2-5; length: 16; CDR3: CASSLAHGRRVGTQYF; DNA: TGTGCCAGCAGCTTAGCCCACGGTCGGAGAGTAGGGACCCAGTACTTC
size: once; D: .; V: TRBV19; J: TRBJ2-1; length: 13; CDR3: CASGIYVGNEQFF; DNA: TGTGCCAGTGGTATTTATGTCGGAAATGAGCAGTTCTTC
size: many; D: .; V: TRBV24-1; J: TRBJ2-2; length: 14; CDR3: CATTEDSYTGELFF; DNA: TGTGCCACTACTGAGGACTCCTACACCGGGGAGCTGTTTTTT
size: .; D: .; V: TRBV20-1; J: TRBJ2-7; length: 13; CDR3: CSARAGTEYEQYF; DNA: TGCAGTGCTAGAGCCGGGACGGAATACGAGCAGTACTTC
size: medium-sized; D: TRBD1; V: TRBV2; J: TRBJ2-1; length: 15; CDR3: CASSYGQGAGNEQFF; DNA: TGTGCCAGCAGTTACGGACAGGGGGCAGGGAATGAGCAGTTCTTC
size: .; D: .; V: TRBV20-1; J: TRBJ2-1; length: 15; CDR3: CSVPPLTDKYNEQFF; DNA: TGCAGTGTCCCGCCGTTGACGGACAAGTACAATGAGCAGTTCTTC
size: medium-sized; D: .; V: TRBV6-1; J: TRBJ2-5; length: 14; CDR3: CASRKTARQETQYF; DNA: TGTGCCAGCAGGAAGACAGCACGACAAGAGACCCAGTACTTC
size: .; D: .; V: TRBV20-1; J: TRBJ1-6; length: 13; CDR3: CSVPRRDNSPLHF; DNA: TGCAGTGTACCCCGGCGGGACAATTCACCCCTCCACTTT
size: .; D: .; V: TRBV15; J: TRBJ1-2; length: 14; CDR3: CATSRDRGRGGYTF; DNA: TGTGCCACCAGCAGAGATCGGGGTAGGGGTGGCTACACCTTC
size: .; D: .; V: TRBV7-2; J: TRBJ1-6; length: 15; CDR3: CASSLASGVRSPLHF; DNA: TGTGCCAGCAGCTTAGCCTCTGGGGTGCGTTCACCCCTCCACTTT
size: medium-sized; D: TRBD1; V: TRBV7-9; J: TRBJ1-6; length: 16; CDR3: CASSLRGQGYNSPLHF; DNA: TGTGCCAGCAGCCTCCGAGGACAGGGTTATAATTCACCCCTCCACTTT
size: few; D: TRBD1; V: TRBV7-3; J: TRBJ2-7; length: 16; CDR3: CASSPESGTGGDEQYF; DNA: TGTGCCAGCAGCCCAGAGTCCGGGACAGGGGGCGACGAGCAGTACTTC
size: .; D: TRBD1; V: TRBV20-1; J: TRBJ1-6; length: 15; CDR3: CSASARDSRTSPLHF; DNA: TGCAGTGCTAGCGCCCGGGACAGTCGCACTTCACCCCTCCACTTT
size: many; D: .; V: TRBV3-1; J: TRBJ2-7; length: 13; CDR3: CASSQVRGWEQYF; DNA: TGTGCCAGCAGCCAAGTGAGGGGTTGGGAGCAGTACTTC
size: once; D: TRBD1; V: TRBV5-8; J: TRBJ2-7; length: 15; CDR3: CASSRWTGSSYEQYF; DNA: TGTGCCAGCAGCAGATGGACAGGGAGCTCCTACGAGCAGTACTTC
size: .; D: .; V: TRBV20-1; J: TRBJ1-2; length: 13; CDR3: CSASPPGTYGYTF; DNA: TGCAGTGCTAGCCCCCCAGGGACCTATGGCTACACCTTC
size: .; D: TRBD1; V: TRBV20-1; J: TRBJ1-1; length: 12; CDR3: CSAKDRGTEAFF; DNA: TGCAGTGCTAAAGACAGGGGTACTGAAGCTTTCTTT
size: once; D: .; V: TRBV6-1; J: TRBJ2-1; length: 13; CDR3: CASSVGGDNEQFF; DNA: TGTGCCAGCAGTGTGGGGGGCGACAATGAGCAGTTCTTC